Presented here are 7 T cell receptor beta chains from one specimen sequenced in a study of blood T cell repertoires in COVID-19. Libraries were prepared by immunoSEQ multiplex PCR; TCRdb keeps only in-frame clonotypes and omits some of them. The sample comprises roughly 520,000 clones, approximately 87% of which are singletons, and approximately 1.8% rests with the top ten. The sample comprised PBMCs or T cells enriched from blood (not recorded which). Every receptor here comes from a woman in her thirties or forties who had recovered from COVID-19.

This rearrangement joins TRBV4-3 to TRBJ2-5, with 8 bases identical to TRBD2. The CDR3 runs 16 residues. V shed 3 bases, J shed 5 bases, and the junction held 11 bases outside the gene matches. From germline, CDR1 is LGHNA and CDR2 YSLEER. The CDR3 sequence is CASSQRGLGLGETQYF. As DNA, the CDR3 is TGCGCCAGCAGCCAGAGGGGACTAGGGCTCGGTGAGACCCAGTACTTC.

This clone was counted only a few times. This chain connects TRBV10-3 to TRBJ1-1; no clear D. This CDR3 region has 12 residues. The germline V and J ends were trimmed by 0 bases and 6 bases, with 5 bases remaining between them. In germline, CDR1 is ENHRY, CDR2 SYGVKD. CDR3 in DNA: TGTGCCATCAGTGAGTCTCAGGCTGAAGCTTTCTTT. Translating gives CAISESQAEAFF.

The J gene is TRBJ2-1, the V gene TRBV11-2; 7 bases align to TRBD1. Germline-derived CDR1 and CDR2 are SGHAT and FQNNGV. V gave up 6 bases and J gave up 2 bases; unmatched junction bases: 7. This CDR3 has 15 residues. For the CDR3, the DNA is TGTGCCAGCAGTCTCAGGGGGTCCCCCTACAATGAGCAGTTCTTC. The encoded protein is CASSLRGSPYNEQFF.

This clone was found a few times. The chain joins TRBV27 to TRBJ1-2, with 9 bases matching TRBD1. Germline V lookup: CDR1 MNHEY, CDR2 SMNVEV (reference sequence). V was clipped by 3 bases and J by 6 bases; unmatched bases: 5. The CDR3 is 14 residues long. The CDR3 nucleotides are TGTGCCAGCAGTTTGGGCCGACAGGGGGATGGCTACACCTTC. Protein product: CASSLGRQGDGYTF.

The V gene is TRBV5-1, the J gene TRBJ1-2; TRBD1 is a possible D gene (6 bases). V shed 0 bases and J shed 4 bases, with 13 bases lying between them. The CDR3 spans 15 residues. CDR1 and CDR2 from the germline V gene are SGHRS and YFSETQ. As DNA, the CDR3 is TGCGCCAGCAGCTTGGTTGCAGGGGAACCCTATGGCTACACCTTC. Its translation: CASSLVAGEPYGYTF.

The gene calls are TRBV7-9 and TRBJ2-7; D might be TRBD1 (6 bases). The germline V and J ends were trimmed by 4 bases and 2 bases, with 12 bases remaining between them. The CDR3 covers 14 residues. CDR1 and CDR2 from the germline V gene are SEHNR and FQNEAQ (reference sequence). DNA of the CDR3: TGTGCCAGCAGCTGGGACACTCACGCCTACGAGCAGTACTTC. It translates to CASSWDTHAYEQYF.

The chain employs TRBV7-2 and TRBJ1-5; D is perhaps TRBD1 (5 bases). The CDR3 length is 15 residues. The V end lost 7 bases, the J end lost 3 bases, and 16 bases lay between the germline ends. Germline lookup yields CDR1 SGHTA and CDR2 FQGNSA. The CDR3 reads CASNPGGGANQPQHF. The CDR3 region has the DNA TGTGCCAGCAACCCTGGGGGAGGGGCCAATCAGCCCCAGCATTTT. The variable domain in full, completed from reference TRBV7-2 and TRBJ1-5, reads GAGVSQSPSNKVTEKGKDVELRCDPISGHTALYWYRQSLGQGLEFLIYFQGNSAPDKSGLPSDRFSAERTGGSVSTLTIQRTQQEDSAVYLCASNPGGGANQPQHFGDGTRLSIL.